This T cell receptor beta chain was found in a study of control samples from healthy donors and cancer patients. Assay used: immunoSEQ multiplex PCR; TCRdb lists only in-frame clones, some missing. This repertoire shows around 100,000 clones, 88% found once; its top ten account for 13% to 15%. V gave up 5 bases and J gave up 3 bases; unmatched junction bases: 10. Germline CDR1 SNHLY, CDR2 FYNNEI. The CDR3 loop spans 15 amino acids. Source material: blood. The chain links TRBV2 to TRBJ2-7; 7 bases map to TRBD2. The origin of this receptor is a young man in good health. This chain's CDR3 is CASSSYGTMIYEQYF. CDR3 nucleotide sequence: TGTGCCAGCAGTTCATACGGGACTATGATCTACGAGCAGTACTTC. The full variable domain, in which reference TRBV2 and TRBJ2-7 provide the parts outside the CDR3, is EPEVTQTPSHQVTQMGQEVILRCVPISNHLYFYWYRQILGQKVEFLVSFYNNEISEKSEIFDDQFSVERPDGSNFTLKIRSTKLEDSAMYFCASSSYGTMIYEQYFGPGTRLTVT.